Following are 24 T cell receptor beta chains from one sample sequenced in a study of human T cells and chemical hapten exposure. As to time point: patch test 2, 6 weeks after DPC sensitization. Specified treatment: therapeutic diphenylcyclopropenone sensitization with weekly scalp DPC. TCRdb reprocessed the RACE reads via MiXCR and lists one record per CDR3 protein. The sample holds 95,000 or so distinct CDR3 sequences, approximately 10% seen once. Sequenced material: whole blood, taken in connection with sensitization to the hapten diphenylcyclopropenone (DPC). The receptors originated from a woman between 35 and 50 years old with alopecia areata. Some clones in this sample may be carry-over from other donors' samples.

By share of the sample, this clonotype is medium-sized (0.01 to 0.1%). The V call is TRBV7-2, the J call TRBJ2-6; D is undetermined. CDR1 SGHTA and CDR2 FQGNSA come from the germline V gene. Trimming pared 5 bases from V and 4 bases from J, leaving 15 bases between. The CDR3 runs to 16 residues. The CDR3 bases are TGTGCCAGCAGCCTCCTACACCCGCCCGGGGCCAACGTCCTGACTTTC. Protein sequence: CASSLLHPPGANVLTF.

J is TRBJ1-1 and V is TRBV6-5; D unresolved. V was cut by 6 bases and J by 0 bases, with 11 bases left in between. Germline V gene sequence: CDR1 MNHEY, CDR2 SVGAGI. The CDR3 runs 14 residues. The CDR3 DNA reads TGTGCCAGCAGGCCAGAATTTATGAACACTGAAGCTTTCTTT. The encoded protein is CASRPEFMNTEAFF.

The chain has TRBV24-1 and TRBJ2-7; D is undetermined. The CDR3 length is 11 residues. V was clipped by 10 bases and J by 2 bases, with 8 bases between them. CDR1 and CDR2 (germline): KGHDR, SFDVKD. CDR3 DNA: TGTGCCACAGGCACCACCTACGAGCAGTACTTC. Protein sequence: CATGTTYEQYF.

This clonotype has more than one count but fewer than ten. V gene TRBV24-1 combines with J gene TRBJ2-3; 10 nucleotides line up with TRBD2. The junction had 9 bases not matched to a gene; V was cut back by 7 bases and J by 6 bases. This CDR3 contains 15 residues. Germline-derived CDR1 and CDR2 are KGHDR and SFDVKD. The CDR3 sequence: CATSLAGASGDTQYF. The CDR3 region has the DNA TGTGCCACCAGCCTAGCGGGAGCGTCGGGCGATACGCAGTATTTT.

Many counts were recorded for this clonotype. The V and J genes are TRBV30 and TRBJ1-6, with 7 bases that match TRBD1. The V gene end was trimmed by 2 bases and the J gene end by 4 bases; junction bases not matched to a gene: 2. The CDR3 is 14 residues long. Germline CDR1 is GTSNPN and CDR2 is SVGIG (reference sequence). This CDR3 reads CAWSTGDYNSPLHF. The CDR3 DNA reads TGTGCCTGGAGTACAGGGGATTATAATTCACCCCTCCACTTT.

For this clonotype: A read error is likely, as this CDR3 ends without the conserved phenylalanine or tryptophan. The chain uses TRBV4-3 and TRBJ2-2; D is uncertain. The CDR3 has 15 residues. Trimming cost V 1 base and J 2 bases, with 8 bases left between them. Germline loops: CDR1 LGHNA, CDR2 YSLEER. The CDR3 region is CASSQAPRNTGELFL. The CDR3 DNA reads TGCGCCAGCAGCCAAGCCCCTCGAAACACCGGGGAGCTGTTTCTT.

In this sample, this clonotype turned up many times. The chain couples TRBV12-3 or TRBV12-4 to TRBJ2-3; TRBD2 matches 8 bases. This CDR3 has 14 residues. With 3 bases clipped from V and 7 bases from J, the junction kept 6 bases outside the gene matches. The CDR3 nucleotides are TGTGCCAGCAGTTTCCGGGGGGGGTGGAATACGCAGTATTTT. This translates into CASSFRGGWNTQYF.

The CDR3 DNA reads TGTGCCAGCAGGTCCGCCGAAAAACTGTTTTTT. Translated: CASRSAEKLFF. V usage is TRBV11-2 and J usage is TRBJ1-4; no definite D call. Germline V gene data show CDR1 as SGHAT and CDR2 as FQNNGV. Trimming left V 6 bases short and J 8 bases short, with 7 bases between. The CDR3 runs to 11 residues.

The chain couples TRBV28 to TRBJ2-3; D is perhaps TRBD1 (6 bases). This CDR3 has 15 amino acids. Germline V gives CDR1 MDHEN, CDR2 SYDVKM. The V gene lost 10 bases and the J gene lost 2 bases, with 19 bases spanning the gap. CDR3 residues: CAISPGTFDTDTQYF. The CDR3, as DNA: TGTGCCATCTCACCCGGGACATTTGACACAGATACGCAGTATTTT.

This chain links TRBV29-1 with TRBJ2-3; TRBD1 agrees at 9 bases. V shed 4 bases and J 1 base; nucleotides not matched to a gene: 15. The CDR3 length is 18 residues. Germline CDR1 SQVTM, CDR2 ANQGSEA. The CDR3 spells CSVGGRTGARGGTDTQYF. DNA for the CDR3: TGCAGCGTTGGGGGTCGGACAGGGGCCCGGGGAGGCACAGATACGCAGTATTTT.

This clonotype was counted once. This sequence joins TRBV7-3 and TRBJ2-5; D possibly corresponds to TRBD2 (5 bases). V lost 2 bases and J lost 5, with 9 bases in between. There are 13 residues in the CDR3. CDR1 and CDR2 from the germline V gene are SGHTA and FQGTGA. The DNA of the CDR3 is TGTGCCAGCAGCTTAGTAGCGCCGGAGACCCAGTACTTC. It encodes CASSLVAPETQYF.

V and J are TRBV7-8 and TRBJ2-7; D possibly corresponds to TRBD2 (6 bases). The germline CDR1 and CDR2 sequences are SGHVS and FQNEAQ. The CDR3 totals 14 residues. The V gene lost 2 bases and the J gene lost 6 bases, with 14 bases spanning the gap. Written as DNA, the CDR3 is TGTGCCAGCAGCTTATCTTTGAGGGGAGGCGAGCAGTACTTC. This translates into CASSLSLRGGEQYF.

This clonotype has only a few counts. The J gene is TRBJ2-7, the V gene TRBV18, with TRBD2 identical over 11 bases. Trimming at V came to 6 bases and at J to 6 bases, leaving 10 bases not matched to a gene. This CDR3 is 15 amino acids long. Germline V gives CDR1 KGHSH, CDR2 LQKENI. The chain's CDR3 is CASSPLAGGLREQYF. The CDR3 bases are TGTGCCAGCTCCCCTCTAGCGGGGGGCCTCCGCGAGCAGTACTTC.

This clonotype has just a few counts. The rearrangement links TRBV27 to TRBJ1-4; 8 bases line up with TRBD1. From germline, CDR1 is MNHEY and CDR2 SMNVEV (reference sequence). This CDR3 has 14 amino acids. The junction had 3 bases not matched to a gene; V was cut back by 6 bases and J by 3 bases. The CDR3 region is CASSTGGANEKLFF. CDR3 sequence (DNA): TGTGCCAGCAGCACAGGGGGGGCTAATGAAAAACTGTTTTTT.

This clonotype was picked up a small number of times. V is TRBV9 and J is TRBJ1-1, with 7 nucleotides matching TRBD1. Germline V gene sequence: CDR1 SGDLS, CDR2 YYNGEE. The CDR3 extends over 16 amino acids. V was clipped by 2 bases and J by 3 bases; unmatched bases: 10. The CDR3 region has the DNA TGTGCCAGCAGCGTCGGACCCAGGGGGTTTGACACTGAAGCTTTCTTT. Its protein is CASSVGPRGFDTEAFF.

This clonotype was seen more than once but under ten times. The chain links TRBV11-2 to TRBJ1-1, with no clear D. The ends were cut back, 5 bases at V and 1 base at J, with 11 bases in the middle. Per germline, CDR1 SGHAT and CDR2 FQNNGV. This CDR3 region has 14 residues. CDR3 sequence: CASSRLIANTEAFF. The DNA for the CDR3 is TGTGCCAGCAGCCGTTTAATTGCGAACACTGAAGCTTTCTTT.

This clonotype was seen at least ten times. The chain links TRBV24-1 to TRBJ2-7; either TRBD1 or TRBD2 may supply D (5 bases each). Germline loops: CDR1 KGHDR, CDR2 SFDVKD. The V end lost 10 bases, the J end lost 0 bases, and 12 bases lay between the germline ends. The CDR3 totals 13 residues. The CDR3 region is CATGTRTSYEQYF. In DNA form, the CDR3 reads TGTGCCACGGGGACCCGGACCTCCTACGAGCAGTACTTC.

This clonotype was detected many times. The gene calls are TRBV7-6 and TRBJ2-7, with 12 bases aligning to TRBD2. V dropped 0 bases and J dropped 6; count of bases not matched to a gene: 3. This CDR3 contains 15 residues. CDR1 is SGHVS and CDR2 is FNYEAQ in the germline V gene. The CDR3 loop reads CASSLALAGGLEQYF. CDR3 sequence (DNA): TGTGCCAGCAGCTTAGCGCTAGCGGGAGGGCTCGAGCAGTACTTC.

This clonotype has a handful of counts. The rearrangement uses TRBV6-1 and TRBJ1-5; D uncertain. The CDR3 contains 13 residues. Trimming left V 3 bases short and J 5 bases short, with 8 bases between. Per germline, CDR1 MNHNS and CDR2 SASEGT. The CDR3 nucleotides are TGTGCCAGCAGTGAGGCAGGCTATCAGCCCCAGCATTTT. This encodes CASSEAGYQPQHF.

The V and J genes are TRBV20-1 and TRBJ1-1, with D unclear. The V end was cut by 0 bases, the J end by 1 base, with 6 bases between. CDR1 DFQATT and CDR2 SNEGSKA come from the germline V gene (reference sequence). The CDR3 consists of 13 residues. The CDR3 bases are TGCAGTGCTAGAGATCCACCGAACACTGAAGCTTTCTTT. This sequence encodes CSARDPPNTEAFF.

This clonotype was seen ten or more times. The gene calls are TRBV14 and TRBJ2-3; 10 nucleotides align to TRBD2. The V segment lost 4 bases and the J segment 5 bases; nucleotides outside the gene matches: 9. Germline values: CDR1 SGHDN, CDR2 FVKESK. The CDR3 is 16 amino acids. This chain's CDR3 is CASSRQREGRGDTQYF. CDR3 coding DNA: TGTGCCAGCAGCCGACAGCGGGAGGGCCGGGGAGATACGCAGTATTTT. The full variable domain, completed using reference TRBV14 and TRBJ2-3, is EAGVTQFPSHSVIEKGQTVTLRCDPISGHDNLYWYRRVMGKEIKFLLHFVKESKQDESGMPNNRFLAERTGGTYSTLKVQPAELEDSGVYFCASSRQREGRGDTQYFGPGTRLTVL.

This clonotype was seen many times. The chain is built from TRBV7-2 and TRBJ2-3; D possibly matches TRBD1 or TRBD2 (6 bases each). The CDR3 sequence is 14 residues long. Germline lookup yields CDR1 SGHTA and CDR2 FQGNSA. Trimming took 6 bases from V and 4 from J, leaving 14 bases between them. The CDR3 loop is CASSLGGSADTQYF. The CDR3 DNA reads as TGTGCCAGCAGTCTAGGGGGGAGCGCAGATACGCAGTATTTT.

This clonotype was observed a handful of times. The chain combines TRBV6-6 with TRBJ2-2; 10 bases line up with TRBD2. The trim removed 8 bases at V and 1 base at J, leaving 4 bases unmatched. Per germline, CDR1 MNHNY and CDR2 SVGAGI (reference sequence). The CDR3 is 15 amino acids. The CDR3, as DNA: TGTGCCAGCGAGCGGGGGGGACAGAACACCGGGGAGCTGTTTTTT. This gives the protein CASERGGQNTGELFF.

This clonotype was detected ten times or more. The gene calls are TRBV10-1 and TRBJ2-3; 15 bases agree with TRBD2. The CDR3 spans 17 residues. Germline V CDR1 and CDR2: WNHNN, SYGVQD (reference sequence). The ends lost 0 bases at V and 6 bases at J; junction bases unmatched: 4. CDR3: CASSESGLAGGFDTQYF. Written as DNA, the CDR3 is TGCGCCAGCAGTGAGTCAGGACTAGCGGGAGGGTTCGATACGCAGTATTTT.